This T cell receptor (beta chain) was sequenced for a study of human T cells and chemical hapten exposure. Study observations and caveats: It was expanded TCRs that formed significantly more large CDR3 similarity clusters than controls did.

Time point: pre-sensitization, week 0. As to treatment: therapeutic diphenylcyclopropenone sensitization with weekly scalp DPC. This clonotype was recorded many times. What it binds is not known. TCRdb fed the RACE reads into MiXCR, producing one record per CDR3 protein. The repertoire holds around 300,000 distinct CDR3 sequences, with approximately 5% as singletons. CDR3 length equals 13 residues. The V end was cut by 3 bases, the J end by 3 bases, with 8 bases between. The source was whole blood, collected in connection with sensitization to the hapten diphenylcyclopropenone (DPC). The clonotype comes from a woman between 18 and 29 years old with alopecia areata. Some clones in this sample may be carry-over from other donors' samples. This chain connects TRBV12-3 or TRBV12-4 to TRBJ1-2, with D maybe TRBD1 (5 bases). The CDR3 protein is CASSFGGDYGYTF. DNA of the CDR3: TGTGCCAGCAGTTTCGGGGGTGACTATGGCTACACCTTC.